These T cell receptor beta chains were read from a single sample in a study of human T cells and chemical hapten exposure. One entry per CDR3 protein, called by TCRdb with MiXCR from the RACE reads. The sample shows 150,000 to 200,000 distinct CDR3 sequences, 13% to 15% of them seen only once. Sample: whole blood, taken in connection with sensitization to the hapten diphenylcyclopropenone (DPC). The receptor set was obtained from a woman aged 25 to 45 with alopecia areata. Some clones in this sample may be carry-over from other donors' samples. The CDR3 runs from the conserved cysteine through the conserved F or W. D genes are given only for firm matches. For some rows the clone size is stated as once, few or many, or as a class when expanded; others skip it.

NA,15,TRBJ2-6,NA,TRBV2,CASSELGPGANVLTF,TGTGCCAGCAGTGAACTAGGCCCTGGGGCCAACGTCCTGACTTTC
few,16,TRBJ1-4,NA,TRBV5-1,CASSLAHGGANEKLFF,TGCGCCAGCAGCTTGGCCCACGGGGGGGCTAATGAAAAACTGTTTTTT
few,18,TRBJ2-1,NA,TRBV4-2,CASSQDHSQWGNYNEQFF,TGTGCCAGCAGCCAAGATCATAGCCAGTGGGGCAACTACAATGAGCAGTTCTTC
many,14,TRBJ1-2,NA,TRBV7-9,CASSLAEGSSGYTF,TGTGCCAGCAGCTTAGCGGAGGGCTCTAGTGGCTACACCTTC
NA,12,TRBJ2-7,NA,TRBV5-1,CASSSSSYEQYF,TGCGCCAGCTCGAGCAGTTCCTACGAGCAGTACTTC
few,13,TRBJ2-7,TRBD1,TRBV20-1,CSAQDRGRLEQYF,TGCAGTGCTCAGGACAGGGGAAGGCTCGAGCAGTACTTC
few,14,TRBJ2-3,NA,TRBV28,CASNHRGFTDTQYF,TGTGCCAGCAACCATCGGGGTTTCACAGATACGCAGTATTTT
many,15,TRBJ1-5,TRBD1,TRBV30,CAWSVQGTGYQPQHF,TGTGCCTGGAGTGTACAGGGGACAGGATATCAGCCCCAGCATTTT
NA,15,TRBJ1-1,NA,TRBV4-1,CASSQERPRVFEAFF,TGCGCCAGCAGCCAAGAAAGGCCCAGGGTGTTCGAAGCTTTCTTT
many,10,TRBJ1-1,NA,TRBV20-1,CSARGTEAFF,TGCAGTGCTAGGGGGACTGAAGCTTTCTTT
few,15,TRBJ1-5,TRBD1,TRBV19,CASSRGTGKSQPQHF,TGTGCCAGTAGTAGGGGGACAGGGAAGTCTCAGCCCCAGCATTTT
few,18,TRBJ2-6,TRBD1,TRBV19,CASSIVGQGASGANVLTF,TGTGCCAGTAGTATAGTGGGACAGGGGGCGTCTGGGGCCAACGTCCTGACTTTC
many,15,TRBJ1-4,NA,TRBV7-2,CASSLTRSRDEKLFF,TGTGCCAGCAGCTTAACCCGCAGCAGGGACGAAAAACTGTTTTTT
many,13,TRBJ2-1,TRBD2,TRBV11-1,CASSLGTSNEQFF,TGTGCCAGCAGCTTAGGGACTAGCAATGAGCAGTTCTTC
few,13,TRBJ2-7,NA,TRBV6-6,CASSLTEPYEQYF,TGTGCCAGCAGTCTGACAGAACCCTACGAGCAGTACTTC
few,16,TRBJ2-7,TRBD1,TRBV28,CASSQLRTGNGWEQYF,TGTGCCAGCAGTCAACTACGGACAGGTAATGGATGGGAGCAGTACTTC
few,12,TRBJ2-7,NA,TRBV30,CAWRGSSYEQYF,TGTGCCTGGAGGGGGAGTTCCTACGAGCAGTACTTC
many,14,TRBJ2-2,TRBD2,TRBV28,CASRRLAGTGELFF,TGTGCCAGCAGGAGACTAGCGGGTACCGGGGAGCTGTTTTTT
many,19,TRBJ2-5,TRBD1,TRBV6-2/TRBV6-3,CARKKWGLEGAIDQETQYF,TGTGCCCGGAAAAAGTGGGGGCTCGAGGGGGCTATCGACCAAGAGACCCAGTACTTC
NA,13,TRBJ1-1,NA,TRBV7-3,CASSNDRNTEAFF,TGTGCCAGCAGCAACGACAGGAACACTGAAGCTTTCTTT
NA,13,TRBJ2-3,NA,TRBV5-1,CASSPDRTDTQYF,TGCGCCAGCAGCCCCGACAGAACAGATACGCAGTATTTT
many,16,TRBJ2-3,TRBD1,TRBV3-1,CASSQAGTGNADTQYF,TGTGCCAGCAGCCAAGCCGGGACAGGGAACGCAGATACGCAGTATTTT
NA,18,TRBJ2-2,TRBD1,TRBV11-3,CASSLGPTGTGNTGELFF,TGTGCCAGCAGCTTAGGCCCTACCGGGACAGGGAACACCGGGGAGCTGTTTTTT
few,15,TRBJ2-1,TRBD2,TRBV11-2,CASSPSWTSHNEQFF,TGTGCCAGCAGCCCGAGCTGGACTAGCCACAATGAGCAGTTCTTC
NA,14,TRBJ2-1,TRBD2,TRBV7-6,CASSSQLAWDEQFF,TGTGCCAGCAGCTCTCAACTAGCGTGGGATGAGCAGTTCTTC
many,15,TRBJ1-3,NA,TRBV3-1,CASSPSDRNGNTIYF,TGTGCCAGCAGCCCGTCAGACAGGAACGGAAACACCATATATTTT
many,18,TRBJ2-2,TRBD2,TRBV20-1,CSARDRGLAGRATGELFF,TGCAGTGCTAGAGATCGGGGACTAGCGGGGCGGGCGACCGGGGAGCTGTTTTTT
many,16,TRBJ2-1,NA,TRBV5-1,CASSLLRGASYNEQFF,TGCGCCAGCAGCCTTCTGAGGGGGGCTTCCTACAATGAGCAGTTCTTC
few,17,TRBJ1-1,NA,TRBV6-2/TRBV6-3,CASSYSNLNSWDTEAFF,TGTGCCAGCAGTTACTCGAATCTAAATTCCTGGGACACTGAAGCTTTCTTT
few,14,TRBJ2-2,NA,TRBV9,CASSVAGNTGELFF,TGTGCCAGCAGCGTCGCAGGGAACACCGGGGAGCTGTTTTTT
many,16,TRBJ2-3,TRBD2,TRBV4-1,CASSQPWTSGTYTQYF,TGCGCCAGCAGCCAACCCTGGACTAGCGGGACTTATACGCAGTATTTT
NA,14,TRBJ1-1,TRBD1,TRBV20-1,CSASQGARRTEAFF,TGCAGTGCTAGCCAGGGGGCGAGGCGCACTGAAGCTTTCTTT
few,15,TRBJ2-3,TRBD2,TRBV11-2,CASSLPGGSFDTQYF,TGTGCCAGCAGCTTACCGGGAGGGTCCTTTGATACGCAGTATTTT
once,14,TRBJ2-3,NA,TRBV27,CASRLNRGTDTQYF,TGTGCCAGCAGGCTAAACAGGGGCACAGATACGCAGTATTTT
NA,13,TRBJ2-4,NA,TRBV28,CASLELAKNIQYF,TGTGCCAGTCTGGAGCTAGCCAAAAACATTCAGTACTTC
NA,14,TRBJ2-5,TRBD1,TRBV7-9,CASSRDRYQETQYF,TGTGCCAGCAGCCGGGACAGATACCAAGAGACCCAGTACTTC
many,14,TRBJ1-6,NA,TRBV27,CASSYVDGYSPLHF,TGTGCCAGCAGTTACGTGGACGGATATTCACCCCTCCACTTT
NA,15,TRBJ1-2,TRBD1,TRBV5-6,CASSPPGTGYYGYTF,TGTGCCAGCAGCCCTCCCGGGACAGGGTACTATGGCTACACCTTC
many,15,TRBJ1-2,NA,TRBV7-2,CASSLWSQTPDGYTF,TGTGCCAGCAGCTTATGGAGCCAGACGCCGGATGGCTACACCTTC
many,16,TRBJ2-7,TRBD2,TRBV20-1,CSARATSGGNSYEQYF,TGCAGTGCTAGAGCGACTAGCGGGGGAAACTCCTACGAGCAGTACTTC
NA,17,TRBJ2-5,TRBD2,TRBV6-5,CASSYSGSGRAGETQYF,TGTGCCAGCAGTTACTCGGGAAGCGGGAGGGCCGGAGAGACCCAGTACTTC
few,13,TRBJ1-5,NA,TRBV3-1,CASSQDEVQPQHF,TGTGCCAGCAGCCAAGATGAGGTTCAGCCCCAGCATTTT
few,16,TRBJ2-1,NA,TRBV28,CASSPGGAGSYNEQFF,TGTGCCAGCAGTCCAGGGGGGGCGGGATCCTACAATGAGCAGTTCTTC
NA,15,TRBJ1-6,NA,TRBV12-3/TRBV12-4,CASAPPGRGNSPLHF,TGTGCCAGCGCCCCCCCAGGGCGGGGTAATTCACCCCTCCACTTT
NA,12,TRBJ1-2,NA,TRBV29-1,CSVAGFGYGYTF,TGCAGCGTTGCAGGATTCGGCTATGGCTACACCTTC
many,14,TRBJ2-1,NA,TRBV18,CASSPEGSYNEQFF,TGTGCCAGCTCACCAGAGGGCTCCTACAATGAGCAGTTCTTC
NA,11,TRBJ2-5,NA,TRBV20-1,CRSGTQETQYF,TGCAGATCGGGGACCCAAGAGACCCAGTACTTC
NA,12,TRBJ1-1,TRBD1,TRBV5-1,CASSSGQTGAFF,TGCGCCAGCAGCTCGGGACAGACCGGAGCTTTCTTT
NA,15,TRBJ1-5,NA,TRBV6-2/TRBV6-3,CASSYSGMGNQPQHF,TGTGCCAGCAGTTACTCCGGAATGGGCAATCAGCCCCAGCATTTT
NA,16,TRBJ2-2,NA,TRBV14,CASSQTGRLGTGELFF,TGTGCCAGCAGCCAAACGGGGCGGCTTGGCACCGGGGAGCTGTTTTTT
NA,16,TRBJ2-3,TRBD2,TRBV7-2,CASSPTSGGAWDTQYF,TGTGCCAGCAGCCCGACTAGCGGGGGGGCATGGGATACGCAGTATTTT
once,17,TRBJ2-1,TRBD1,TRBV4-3,CASSQDRQGANRDEQFF,TGCGCCAGCAGCCAAGATCGGCAGGGGGCAAACCGGGATGAGCAGTTCTTC
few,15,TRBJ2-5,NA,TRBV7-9,CASSFYLSSEETQYF,TGTGCCAGCAGCTTTTATCTTAGCTCTGAAGAGACCCAGTACTTC
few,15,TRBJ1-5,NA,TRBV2,CASSETRPDNQPQHF,TGTGCCAGCAGTGAAACCCGTCCAGACAATCAGCCCCAGCATTTT